This record covers a single TCR beta chain. The target antigen is unknown. This CDR3 has 14 residues. The V segment lost 7 bases and the J segment 6 bases; nucleotides outside the gene matches: 6. CDR1 and CDR2 from the germline V gene are SQVTM and ANQGSEA. This sample was taken from a study of OX40 agonist ivuxolimab in advanced cancers. On the study more broadly: With ivuxolimab, an agonistic anti-OX40 (CD134) antibody, patients were treated. Patients enrolled in dose escalation were diagnosed with hepatocellular carcinoma, melanoma, renal cell or head and neck cancer. Study-level results: Dose levels from 0.1 to 3.0 mg/kg saw CD4+ and CD8+ blood T cells expand clonally by week 6.

Exclusion of a patient followed from autoimmune disease history or systemic immunosuppression. Method: immunoSEQ multiplex PCR; TCRdb's copy keeps in-frame clones and lacks some. The sample consists of over 70,000 clones, roughly 91% of them appearing once. This sample comprised CD4+ or CD8+ T cells sorted from blood, obtained in a trial of the OX40 agonist ivuxolimab. The TCR originated in an adult with an advanced solid tumor such as melanoma, head and neck, liver or kidney cancer. The chain couples TRBV29-1 to TRBJ2-1, with 13 bases matching TRBD2. CDR3 region: CSAWTSGSPNEQFF. The CDR3 DNA is TGCAGCGCCTGGACTAGCGGGAGTCCCAATGAGCAGTTCTTC.